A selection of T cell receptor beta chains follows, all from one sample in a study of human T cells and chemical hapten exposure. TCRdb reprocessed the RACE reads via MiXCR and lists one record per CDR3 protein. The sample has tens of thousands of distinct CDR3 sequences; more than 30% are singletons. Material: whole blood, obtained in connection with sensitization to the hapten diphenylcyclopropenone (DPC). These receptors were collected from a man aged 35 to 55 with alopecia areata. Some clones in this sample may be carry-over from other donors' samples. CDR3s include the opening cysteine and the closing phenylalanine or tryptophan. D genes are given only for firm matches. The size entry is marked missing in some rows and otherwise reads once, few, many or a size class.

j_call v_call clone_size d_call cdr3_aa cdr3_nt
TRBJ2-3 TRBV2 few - CASSEYPGSRDTQYF TGTGCCAGCAGTGAATATCCAGGGTCGAGAGATACGCAGTATTTT
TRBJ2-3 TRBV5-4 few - CASSWSGTDTQYF TGTGCCAGCAGCTGGAGCGGCACAGATACGCAGTATTTT
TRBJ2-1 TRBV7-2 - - CASSLVTGRDEQFF TGTGCCAGCAGCTTAGTCACGGGCCGGGATGAGCAGTTCTTC
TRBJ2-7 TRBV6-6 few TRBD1 CASSSGQGRYEQYF TGTGCCAGCAGTTCCGGACAGGGGCGGTACGAGCAGTACTTC
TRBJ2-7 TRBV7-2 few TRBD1 CASSARQGTEQYF TGTGCCAGCAGCGCAAGACAGGGGACGGAGCAGTACTTC
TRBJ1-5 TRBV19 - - CASSTYSGYNQPQHF TGTGCCAGTAGTACCTACTCGGGTTACAATCAGCCCCAGCATTTT
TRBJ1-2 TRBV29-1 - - CSVEDGGLGYTF TGCAGCGTTGAAGATGGGGGACTGGGCTACACCTTC
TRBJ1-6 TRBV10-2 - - CASSLMADSSSYNSPLHF TGCGCCAGCAGCCTGATGGCGGACTCAAGCTCCTATAATTCACCCCTCCACTTT
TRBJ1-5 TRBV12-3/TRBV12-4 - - CASSLSGLRPQHF TGTGCCAGCAGTTTGAGCGGGTTACGGCCCCAGCATTTT
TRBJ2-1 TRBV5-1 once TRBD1 CASRQDRVSYNEQFF TGCGCCAGCAGACAGGACAGGGTCTCCTACAATGAGCAGTTCTTC
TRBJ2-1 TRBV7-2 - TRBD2 CASSLGGRGAYNEQFF TGTGCCAGCAGCTTAGGCGGTCGGGGGGCCTACAATGAGCAGTTCTTC
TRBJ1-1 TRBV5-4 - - CASSSINTEAFF TGTGCCAGCAGCTCGATAAACACTGAAGCTTTCTTT
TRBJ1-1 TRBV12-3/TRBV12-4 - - CASSLPRAVEAFF TGTGCCAGCAGTTTACCCAGGGCGGTTGAAGCTTTCTTT
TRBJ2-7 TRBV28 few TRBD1 CASSPHISRGSSYEQYF TGTGCCAGCAGTCCCCATATTAGCAGGGGGAGCTCCTACGAGCAGTACTTC
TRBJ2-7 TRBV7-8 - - CASSLGGRGVPSEQYF TGTGCCAGCAGCTTAGGTGGCAGGGGAGTCCCAAGCGAGCAGTACTTC
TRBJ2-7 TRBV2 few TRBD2 CASHSGSPEQYF TGTGCCAGCCACAGCGGGAGCCCCGAGCAGTACTTC
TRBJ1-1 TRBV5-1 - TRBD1 CASSLAVQGAEAFF TGCGCCAGCAGCTTGGCCGTACAGGGGGCCGAAGCTTTCTTT
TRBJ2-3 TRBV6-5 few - CASFGGVLGDTQYF TGTGCCAGCTTCGGGGGAGTTCTAGGAGATACGCAGTATTTT
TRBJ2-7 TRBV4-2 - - CASSQDLGQYEQYF TGTGCCAGCAGCCAAGATCTGGGGCAGTACGAGCAGTACTTC
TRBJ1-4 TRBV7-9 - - CASSWGLSTNEKLFF TGTGCCAGCAGCTGGGGGTTGTCAACTAATGAAAAACTGTTTTTT
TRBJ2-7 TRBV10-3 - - CAIQDGRSSYEQYF TGTGCCATCCAAGATGGCAGAAGCTCATACGAGCAGTACTTC
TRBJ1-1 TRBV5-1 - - CASSLGWAANTEAFF TGCGCCAGCAGCTTGGGCTGGGCGGCGAACACTGAAGCTTTCTTT
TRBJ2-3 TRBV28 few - CASSRGEPTDTQYF TGTGCCAGCTCCCGAGGGGAGCCCACAGATACGCAGTATTTT
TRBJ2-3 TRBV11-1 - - CASRKGRLSTDTQYF TGTGCCAGCAGGAAGGGACGGTTAAGCACAGATACGCAGTATTTT
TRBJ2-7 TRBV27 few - CTSGQGDEQYF TGTACCTCAGGGCAGGGCGACGAGCAGTACTTC
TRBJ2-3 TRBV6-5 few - CASSIGQFTDTQYF TGTGCCAGCAGTATAGGACAGTTCACAGATACGCAGTATTTT
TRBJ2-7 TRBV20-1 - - CSARGRQVGFYEQYF TGCAGTGCTAGAGGAAGACAGGTGGGATTCTACGAGCAGTACTTC
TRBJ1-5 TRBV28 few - CASRAGGSNQPQHF TGTGCCAGCAGGGCGGGGGGAAGCAATCAGCCCCAGCATTTT
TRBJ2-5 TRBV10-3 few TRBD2 CAISESPLAGAQETQYF TGTGCCATCAGTGAGTCTCCTCTAGCGGGAGCGCAAGAGACCCAGTACTTC
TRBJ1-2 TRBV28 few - CASSFPQGYGYTF TGTGCCAGCAGTTTTCCCCAGGGGTATGGCTACACCTTC
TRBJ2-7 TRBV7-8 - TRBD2 CASSYAPRGGSSYEQYF TGTGCCAGCAGCTACGCCCCGCGCGGCGGGAGCTCCTACGAGCAGTACTTC